The entry that follows covers one T cell receptor beta chain sequence. As yet, its antigen is unknown. This table comes from immunoSEQ multiplex PCR, and its TCRdb copy is limited to in-frame clones, with some not included. Counted here are about 68,000 clones, 70% to 85% occurring once; the ten biggest clones make up about 5%. The data belong to a study of PD-1 blockade in mismatch repair-deficient tumors. All patients were mismatch repair deficient, assessed by either PCR or immunohistochemistry. The study's findings and limits: Rapid post-treatment expansion, then contraction, generally preceding radiologic response, marked tumor-resident clones.

The sample here was peripheral blood, taken 2 weeks after starting pembrolizumab. This clonotype was obtained from an adult with mismatch repair-deficient cancer.

The CDR3: CASSQVAGVQETQYF. The DNA of the CDR3 is TGTGCCAGCAGCCAAGTGGCAGGGGTCCAAGAGACCCAGTACTTC. The rearrangement joins TRBV14 to TRBJ2-5; D is perhaps TRBD1 (6 bases). This CDR3 comprises 15 residues. Trimming pared 1 base from V and 1 base from J, leaving 10 bases between. Germline values: CDR1 SGHDN, CDR2 FVKESK. The full variable domain, rest sourced from reference TRBV14 and TRBJ2-5, is EAGVTQFPSHSVIEKGQTVTLRCDPISGHDNLYWYRRVMGKEIKFLLHFVKESKQDESGMPNNRFLAERTGGTYSTLKVQPAELEDSGVYFCASSQVAGVQETQYFGPGTRLLVL.